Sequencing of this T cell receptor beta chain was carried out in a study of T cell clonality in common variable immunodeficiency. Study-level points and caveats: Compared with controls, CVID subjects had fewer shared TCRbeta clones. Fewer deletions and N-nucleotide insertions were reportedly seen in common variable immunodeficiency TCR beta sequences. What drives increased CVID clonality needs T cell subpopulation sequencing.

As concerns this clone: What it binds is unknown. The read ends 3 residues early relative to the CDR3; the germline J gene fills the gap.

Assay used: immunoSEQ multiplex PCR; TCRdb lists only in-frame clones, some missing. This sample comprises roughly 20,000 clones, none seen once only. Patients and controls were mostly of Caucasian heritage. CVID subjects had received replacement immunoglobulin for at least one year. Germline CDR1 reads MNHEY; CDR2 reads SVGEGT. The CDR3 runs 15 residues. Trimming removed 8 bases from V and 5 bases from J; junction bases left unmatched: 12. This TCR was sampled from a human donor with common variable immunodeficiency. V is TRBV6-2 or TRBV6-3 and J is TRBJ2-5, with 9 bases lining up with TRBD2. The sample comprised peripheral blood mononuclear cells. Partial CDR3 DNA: TGTGCCAGCCGTCCCAGCGGGAGGTCGGTTGAGACC. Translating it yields CASRPSGRSVET. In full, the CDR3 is CASRPSGRSVETQYF.